A selection of T cell receptor beta chains follows, all from one sample in a study of blood T cells in healthy people across ages. TCRdb reprocessed the 5' RACE reads with MiXCR, giving one entry per CDR3 protein. The data contain 700,000 or so distinct CDR3 sequences, 35% to 50% of them seen just once; the ten biggest clones take up about 32%. Sequences were obtained from blood. The receptors were gathered from a man aged 80 or over in good health. Each CDR3 is given with its conserved first and last residue. A D gene is named only where the DNA matches it firmly. Only some rows state a clone size, as once, few, many or a class for expanded clones.

d_call: .
j_call: TRBJ2-3
v_call: TRBV14
clone_size: .
cdr3_nt: TGTGCCAGCAGCCCCTCCTGGGGCACCGCAATTTCAGATACGCAGTATTTT
cdr3_aa: CASSPSWGTAISDTQYF

d_call: .
j_call: TRBJ2-7
v_call: TRBV12-3/TRBV12-4
clone_size: many
cdr3_nt: TGTGCCAGCAGTTTGGGGGGAGATGGGTACGAGCAGTACTTC
cdr3_aa: CASSLGGDGYEQYF

d_call: TRBD2
j_call: TRBJ2-7
v_call: TRBV29-1
clone_size: many
cdr3_nt: TGCAGCGTGAGGAGGACTAGCGGGTTCAGCTCCTACGAGCAGTACTTC
cdr3_aa: CSVRRTSGFSSYEQYF

d_call: .
j_call: TRBJ2-5
v_call: TRBV10-2
clone_size: .
cdr3_nt: TGCGCCAGCAGTGAGTCAGGAAGAGACCAAGAGACCCAGTACTTC
cdr3_aa: CASSESGRDQETQYF

d_call: TRBD1
j_call: TRBJ2-7
v_call: TRBV7-2
clone_size: once
cdr3_nt: TGTGCCAGCAGCTTAGGCAGGGGGAACGTCGAGCAGTACTTC
cdr3_aa: CASSLGRGNVEQYF

d_call: .
j_call: TRBJ1-1
v_call: TRBV7-9
clone_size: .
cdr3_nt: TGTGCCAGCAGGTTAGGGGCGGACACTGAAGCTTTCTTT
cdr3_aa: CASRLGADTEAFF

d_call: .
j_call: TRBJ2-3
v_call: TRBV15
clone_size: .
cdr3_nt: TGTGCCACCAGCAGTAGGACTGGGGCCAGCACAGATACGCAGTATTTT
cdr3_aa: CATSSRTGASTDTQYF

d_call: .
j_call: TRBJ1-2
v_call: TRBV20-1
clone_size: once
cdr3_nt: TGCAGTGCTAGTTTGTCCGAGACTTATGGCTACACCTTC
cdr3_aa: CSASLSETYGYTF

d_call: .
j_call: TRBJ2-3
v_call: TRBV25-1
clone_size: once
cdr3_nt: TGTGCCAGCAGTGGGCAGGGCCATAGCAGCACAGATACGCAGTATTTT
cdr3_aa: CASSGQGHSSTDTQYF

d_call: .
j_call: TRBJ1-1
v_call: TRBV7-9
clone_size: few
cdr3_nt: TGTGCCAGCAGCCCCCTGGGGGCGGGAGCCTGGGACACTGAAGCTTTCTTT
cdr3_aa: CASSPLGAGAWDTEAFF

d_call: TRBD1
j_call: TRBJ2-5
v_call: TRBV29-1
clone_size: .
cdr3_nt: TGCAGCGCTTCCGGGACAGGGCACGAGACCCAGTACTTC
cdr3_aa: CSASGTGHETQYF

d_call: .
j_call: TRBJ2-3
v_call: TRBV5-1
clone_size: once
cdr3_nt: TGCGCCAGCAATCCCACAGCAGACACAGATACGCAGTATTTT
cdr3_aa: CASNPTADTDTQYF

d_call: TRBD2
j_call: TRBJ2-3
v_call: TRBV27
clone_size: few
cdr3_nt: TGTGCCACCAGGGGCCCTCCACGGGGGGGATCGTCAGATACGCAGTATTTT
cdr3_aa: CATRGPPRGGSSDTQYF

d_call: TRBD2
j_call: TRBJ2-7
v_call: TRBV7-2
clone_size: few
cdr3_nt: TGTGCCAGCAGCTTAGGTAGCGGGGACGAGCAGTACTTC
cdr3_aa: CASSLGSGDEQYF

d_call: TRBD1
j_call: TRBJ2-2
v_call: TRBV10-3
clone_size: few
cdr3_nt: TGTGCCATCAGCTCCAGACAGGGGGGAGAAGGCGGGGAGCTGTTTTTT
cdr3_aa: CAISSRQGGEGGELFF

d_call: .
j_call: TRBJ2-7
v_call: TRBV7-2
clone_size: .
cdr3_nt: TGTGCCAGCAGCTTTACAGGGCAGTACGAGCAGTACTTC
cdr3_aa: CASSFTGQYEQYF

d_call: .
j_call: TRBJ2-7
v_call: TRBV3-1
clone_size: .
cdr3_nt: TGTGCCAGCAGCCAAGGTTTTGGCGTTTACGAGCAGTACTTC
cdr3_aa: CASSQGFGVYEQYF

d_call: .
j_call: TRBJ2-1
v_call: TRBV5-6
clone_size: .
cdr3_nt: TGTGCCAGCAGCTTACGACCGGGGAATGAGCAGTTCTTC
cdr3_aa: CASSLRPGNEQFF

d_call: .
j_call: TRBJ2-1
v_call: TRBV20-1
clone_size: .
cdr3_nt: TGCAGTGCCACCGGACGGACTCACGGCGATGAGCAGTTCTTC
cdr3_aa: CSATGRTHGDEQFF

d_call: .
j_call: TRBJ2-5
v_call: TRBV18
clone_size: few
cdr3_nt: TGTGCCAGCTCACCCGAGAAGGGGGTCCAAGAGACCCAGTACTTC
cdr3_aa: CASSPEKGVQETQYF

d_call: .
j_call: TRBJ2-1
v_call: TRBV7-2
clone_size: .
cdr3_nt: TGTGCCAGCAGCTTAAGTCCCGTCCCCCCAGAGCAGTTCTTC
cdr3_aa: CASSLSPVPPEQFF

d_call: TRBD1
j_call: TRBJ1-1
v_call: TRBV4-1
clone_size: many
cdr3_nt: TGCGCCAGCAACACCGACAGGGCGGGAAACACTGAAGCTTTCTTT
cdr3_aa: CASNTDRAGNTEAFF